The 10 T cell receptor beta chains presented below share a single source sample, sequenced in a study of monozygotic twins with inflammatory bowel disease. TCRdb reanalyzed the 5' RACE reads, giving one entry per CDR3 protein sequence and no DNA. The listing contains approximately 420,000 distinct CDR3 sequences. The material sequenced was blood. The origin of the receptors is a human donor with ulcerative colitis or Crohn's disease, or a healthy co-twin of an affected twin (not recorded which).

The chain has TRBV7-2 and TRBJ2-7. The germline CDR1 and CDR2 sequences are SGHTA and FQGNSA. The CDR3 contains 13 residues. The CDR3: CASSSGEVGEQYF.

The chain links TRBV6-5 to TRBJ1-5; TCRdb outputs TRBD1, but without DNA this stays unchecked. Germline assignment: CDR1 MNHEY and CDR2 SVGAGI. The CDR3 is 15 residues long. The CDR3 region is CASSYSMGGNQPQHF.

The chain uses TRBV4-2 and TRBJ1-4. The germline V gene encodes CDR1 LGHNA and CDR2 YNFKEQ. This CDR3 has 17 residues. This CDR3 reads CASSQDLSTVVAEKLFF.

The chain combines TRBV9 with TRBJ1-1; the D call from TCRdb, TRBD1, cannot be confirmed without DNA. Germline CDR1 and CDR2: SGDLS and YYNGEE. The CDR3 extends over 14 amino acids. CDR3 sequence: CASNIGAISTEAFF.

The CDR3: CASSLSPQEYNEQFF. V and J are TRBV5-5 and TRBJ2-1. The CDR3 totals 15 residues. In germline, CDR1 is SGHKS, CDR2 YYEKEE (reference sequence).

This chain connects TRBV5-1 to TRBJ1-1. Germline CDR1 reads SGHRS; CDR2 reads YFSETQ. CDR3 size: 14 residues. CDR3 residues: CASSLWGRSTEAFF.

The CDR3 loop is CASSQEGQGKEEQYF. The chain is built from TRBV4-1 and TRBJ2-7; TCRdb picks TRBD1, but there is no DNA to check that call. CDR3 length: 15 amino acids. Germline V gives CDR1 MGHRA, CDR2 YSYEKL.

The J gene is TRBJ2-1, the V gene TRBV5-1; TCRdb's D gene call, TRBD1, goes unchecked for lack of DNA. Germline V gene sequence: CDR1 SGHRS, CDR2 YFSETQ. The CDR3 runs to 14 residues. CDR3 region: CASSTDRGRNEQFF.

This chain's CDR3 is CASSSDRRDQPQHF. This rearrangement joins TRBV6-2 or TRBV6-3 to TRBJ1-5; lacking DNA, the TRBD1 call made by TCRdb goes unchecked. Germline CDR1 reads MNHEY; CDR2 reads SVGEGT. The CDR3 spans 14 residues.

This chain uses TRBV20-1 with TRBJ2-1; TCRdb reports TRBD2, a call that lacks DNA to check it against. Per germline, CDR1 DFQATT and CDR2 SNEGSKA (reference sequence). The CDR3 is 12 amino acids. CDR3 in amino acids: CSEGGTNNEQFF.